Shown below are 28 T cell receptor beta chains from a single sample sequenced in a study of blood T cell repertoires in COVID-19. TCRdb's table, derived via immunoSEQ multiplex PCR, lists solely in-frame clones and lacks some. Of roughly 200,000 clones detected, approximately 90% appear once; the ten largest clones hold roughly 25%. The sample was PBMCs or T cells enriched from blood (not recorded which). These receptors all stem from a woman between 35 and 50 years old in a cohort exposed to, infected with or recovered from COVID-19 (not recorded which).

The CDR3 DNA is TGTGCCAGCAGCGTAGAACCGCTATTCACCGGGGAGCTGTTTTTT. This encodes CASSVEPLFTGELFF. The rearrangement joins TRBV9 to TRBJ2-2; D is uncertain. The CDR3 runs 15 residues. Germline loops: CDR1 SGDLS, CDR2 YYNGEE. V was clipped by 0 bases and J by 4 bases, with 10 bases between them. The variable domain in full, completed from reference TRBV9 and TRBJ2-2, reads DSGVTQTPKHLITATGQRVTLRCSPRSGDLSVYWYQQSLDQGLQFLIQYYNGEERAKGNILERFSAQQFPDLHSELNLSSLELGDSALYFCASSVEPLFTGELFFGEGSRLTVL.

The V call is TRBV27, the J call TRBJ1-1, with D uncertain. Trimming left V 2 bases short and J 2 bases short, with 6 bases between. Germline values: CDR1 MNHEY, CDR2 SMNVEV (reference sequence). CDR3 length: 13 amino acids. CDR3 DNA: TGTGCCAGCAGTTTAGCCCTAAACACTGAAGCTTTCTTT. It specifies CASSLALNTEAFF.

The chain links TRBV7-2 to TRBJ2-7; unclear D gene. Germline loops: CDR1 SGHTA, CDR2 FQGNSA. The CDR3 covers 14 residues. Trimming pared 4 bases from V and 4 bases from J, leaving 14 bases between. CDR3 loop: CASSSGKIRYEQYF. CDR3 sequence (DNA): TGTGCCAGCAGCTCTGGTAAAATTCGGTACGAGCAGTACTTC.

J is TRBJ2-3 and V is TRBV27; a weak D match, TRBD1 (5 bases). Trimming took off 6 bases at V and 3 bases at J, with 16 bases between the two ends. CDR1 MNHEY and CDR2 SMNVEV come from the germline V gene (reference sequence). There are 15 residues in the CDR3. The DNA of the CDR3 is TGTGCCAGCAGACCCCTAAGGGGCGGAACAGATACGCAGTATTTT. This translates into CASRPLRGGTDTQYF.

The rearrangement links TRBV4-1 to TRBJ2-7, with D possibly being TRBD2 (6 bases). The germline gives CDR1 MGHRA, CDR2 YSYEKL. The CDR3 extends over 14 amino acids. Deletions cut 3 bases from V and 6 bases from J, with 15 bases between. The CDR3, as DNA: TGCGCCAGCAGCCAGGGGATTGCGGGAACCGAGCAGTACTTC. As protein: CASSQGIAGTEQYF.

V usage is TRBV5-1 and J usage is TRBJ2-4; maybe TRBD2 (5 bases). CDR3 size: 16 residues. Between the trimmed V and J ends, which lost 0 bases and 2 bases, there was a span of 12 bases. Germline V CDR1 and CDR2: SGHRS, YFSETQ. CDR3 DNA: TGCGCCAGCAGCTTGGCGGGGAAGGAAACCAAAAACATTCAGTACTTC. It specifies CASSLAGKETKNIQYF. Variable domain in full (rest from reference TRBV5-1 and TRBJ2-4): KAGVTQTPRYLIKTRGQQVTLSCSPISGHRSVSWYQQTPGQGLQFLFEYFSETQRNKGNFPGRFSGRQFSNSRSEMNVSTLELGDSALYLCASSLAGKETKNIQYFGAGTRLSVL.

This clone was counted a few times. CDR3 nucleotide sequence: TGTGCCAGCAGCCCCCGGGACATGGCAAAGCCCCAGCATTTT. Translated, it gives CASSPRDMAKPQHF. The gene calls are TRBV9 and TRBJ1-5; D is perhaps TRBD1 (6 bases). With 4 bases removed from V and 8 bases from J, the gap between germline ends came to 16 bases. Per the germline V gene, CDR1 is SGDLS and CDR2 is YYNGEE. The CDR3 extends over 14 amino acids.

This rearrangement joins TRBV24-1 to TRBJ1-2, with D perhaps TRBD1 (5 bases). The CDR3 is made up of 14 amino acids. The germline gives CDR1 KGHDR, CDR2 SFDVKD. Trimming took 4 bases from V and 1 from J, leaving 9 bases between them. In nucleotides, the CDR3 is TGTGCCACCAGTGACCTGGACATTAACTATGGCTACACCTTC. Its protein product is CATSDLDINYGYTF.

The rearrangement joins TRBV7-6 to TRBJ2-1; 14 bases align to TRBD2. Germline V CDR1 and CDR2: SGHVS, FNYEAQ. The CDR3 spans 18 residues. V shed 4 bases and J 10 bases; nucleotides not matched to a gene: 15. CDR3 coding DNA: TGTGCCAGCAGCTCCGAAGGGTTGGGACTAGCGGGAGTGGACGAGCAGTTCTTC. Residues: CASSSEGLGLAGVDEQFF. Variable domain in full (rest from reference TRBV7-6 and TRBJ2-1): GAGVSQSPRYKVTKRGQDVALRCDPISGHVSLYWYRQALGQGPEFLTYFNYEAQQDKSGLPNDRFSAERPEGSISTLTIQRTEQRDSAMYRCASSSEGLGLAGVDEQFFGPGTRLTVL.

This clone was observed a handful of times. The CDR3 region has the DNA TGTGCCAGCAGCCATATAGCGGTAGAGGGCACCGGGGAGCTGTTTTTT. Protein product: CASSHIAVEGTGELFF. V usage is TRBV7-9 and J usage is TRBJ2-2; possibly TRBD2 for D (6 bases). CDR1 is SEHNR, CDR2 FQNEAQ, per germline (reference sequence). Deletions cut 5 bases from V and 4 bases from J, with 17 bases between. The length of the CDR3 is 16 residues.

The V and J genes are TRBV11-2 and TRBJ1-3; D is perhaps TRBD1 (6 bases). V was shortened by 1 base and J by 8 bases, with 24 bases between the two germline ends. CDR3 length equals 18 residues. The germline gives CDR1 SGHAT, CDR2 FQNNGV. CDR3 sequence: CASSLVYLGTTEEDTIYF. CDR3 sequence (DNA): TGTGCCAGCAGCTTAGTATATCTGGGGACAACCGAGGAGGACACCATATATTTT.

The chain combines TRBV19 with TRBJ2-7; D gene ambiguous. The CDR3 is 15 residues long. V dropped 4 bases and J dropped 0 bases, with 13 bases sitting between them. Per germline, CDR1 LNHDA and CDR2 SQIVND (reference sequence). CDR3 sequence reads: CASSTISGVSYEQYF. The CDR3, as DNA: TGTGCCAGTAGTACGATCTCAGGCGTCTCCTACGAGCAGTACTTC.

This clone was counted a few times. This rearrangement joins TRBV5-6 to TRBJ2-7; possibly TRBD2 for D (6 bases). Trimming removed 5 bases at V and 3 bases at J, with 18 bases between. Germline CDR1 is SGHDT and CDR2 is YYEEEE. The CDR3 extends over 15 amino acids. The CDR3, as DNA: TGTGCCAGCAGTCCCCCTGGGGGGACCATCTACGAGCAGTACTTC. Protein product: CASSPPGGTIYEQYF.

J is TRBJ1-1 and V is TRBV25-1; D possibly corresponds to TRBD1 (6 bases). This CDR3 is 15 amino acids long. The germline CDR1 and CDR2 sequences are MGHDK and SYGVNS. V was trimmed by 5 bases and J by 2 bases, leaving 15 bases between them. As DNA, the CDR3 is TGTGCCAGCAGTCCCCATATACAGGGTAACACTGAAGCTTTCTTT. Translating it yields CASSPHIQGNTEAFF.

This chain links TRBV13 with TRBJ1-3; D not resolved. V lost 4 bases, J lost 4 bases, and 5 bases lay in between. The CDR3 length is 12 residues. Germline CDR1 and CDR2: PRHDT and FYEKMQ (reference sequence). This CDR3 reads CASSYSGNTIYF. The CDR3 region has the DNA TGTGCCAGCAGCTATTCAGGAAACACCATATATTTT.

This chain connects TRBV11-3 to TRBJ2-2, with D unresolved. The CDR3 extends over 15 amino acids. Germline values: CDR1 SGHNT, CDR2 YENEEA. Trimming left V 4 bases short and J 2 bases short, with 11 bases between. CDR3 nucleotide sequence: TGTGCCAGCAGCTCCCGAGGTCTCAACACCGGGGAGCTGTTTTTT. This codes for CASSSRGLNTGELFF.

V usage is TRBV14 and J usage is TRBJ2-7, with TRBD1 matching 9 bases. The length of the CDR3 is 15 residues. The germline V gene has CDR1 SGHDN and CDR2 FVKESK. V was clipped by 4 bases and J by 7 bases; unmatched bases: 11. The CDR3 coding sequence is TGTGCCAGCAGCCCGTGGGGGGGGACAGGGAGTGAGCAGTACTTC. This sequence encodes CASSPWGGTGSEQYF.

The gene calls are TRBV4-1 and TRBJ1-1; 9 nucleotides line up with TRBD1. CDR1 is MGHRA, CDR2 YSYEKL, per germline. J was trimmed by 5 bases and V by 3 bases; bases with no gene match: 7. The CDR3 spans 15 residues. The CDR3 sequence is CASSQDGTGYTEAFF. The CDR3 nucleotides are TGCGCCAGCAGCCAGGACGGGACAGGGTATACTGAAGCTTTCTTT.

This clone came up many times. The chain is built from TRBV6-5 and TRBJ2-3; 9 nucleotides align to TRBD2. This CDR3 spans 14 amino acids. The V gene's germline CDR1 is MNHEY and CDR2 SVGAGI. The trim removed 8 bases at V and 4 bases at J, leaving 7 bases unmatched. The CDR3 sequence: CASLGSGRADTQYF. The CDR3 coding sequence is TGTGCCAGCTTAGGTAGCGGGAGAGCAGATACGCAGTATTTT.

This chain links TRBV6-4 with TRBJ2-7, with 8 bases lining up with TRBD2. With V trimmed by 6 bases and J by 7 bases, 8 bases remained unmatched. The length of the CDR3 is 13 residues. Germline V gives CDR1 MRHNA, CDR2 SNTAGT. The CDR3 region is CASSRTSLQEQYF. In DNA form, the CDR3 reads TGTGCCAGCAGCCGGACTAGCCTACAAGAGCAGTACTTC.

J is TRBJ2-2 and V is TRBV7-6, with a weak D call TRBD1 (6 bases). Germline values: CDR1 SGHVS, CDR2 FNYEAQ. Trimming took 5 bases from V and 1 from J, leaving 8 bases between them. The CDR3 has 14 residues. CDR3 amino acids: CASSPGQNTGELFF. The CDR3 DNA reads TGTGCCAGCAGCCCGGGACAGAACACCGGGGAGCTGTTTTTT.

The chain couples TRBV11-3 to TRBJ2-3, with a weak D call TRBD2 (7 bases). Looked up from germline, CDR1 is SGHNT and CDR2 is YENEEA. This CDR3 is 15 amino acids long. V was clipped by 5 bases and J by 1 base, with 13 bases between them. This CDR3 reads CASSAGAKGTDTQYF. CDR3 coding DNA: TGTGCCAGCAGCGCGGGGGCGAAGGGCACAGATACGCAGTATTTT.

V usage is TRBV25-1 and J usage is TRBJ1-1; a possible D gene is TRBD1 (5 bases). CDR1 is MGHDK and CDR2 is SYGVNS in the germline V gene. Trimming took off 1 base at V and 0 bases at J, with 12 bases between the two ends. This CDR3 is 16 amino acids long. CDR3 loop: CASSELGTGLNTEAFF. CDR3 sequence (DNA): TGTGCCAGCAGTGAATTGGGAACAGGCCTGAACACTGAAGCTTTCTTT.

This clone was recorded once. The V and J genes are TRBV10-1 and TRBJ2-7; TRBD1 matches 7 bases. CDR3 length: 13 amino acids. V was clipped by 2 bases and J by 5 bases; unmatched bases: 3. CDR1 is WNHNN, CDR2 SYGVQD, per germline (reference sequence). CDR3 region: CASSETTGDEQYF. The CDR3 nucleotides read TGCGCCAGCAGTGAGACCACAGGGGACGAGCAGTACTTC.

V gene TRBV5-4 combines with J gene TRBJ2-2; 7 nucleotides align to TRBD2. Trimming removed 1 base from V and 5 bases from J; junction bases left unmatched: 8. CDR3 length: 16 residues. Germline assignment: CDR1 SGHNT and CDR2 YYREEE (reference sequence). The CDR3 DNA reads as TGTGCCAGCAGCTTGTTCGGGGCGGGGGAAACCGGGGAGCTGTTTTTT. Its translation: CASSLFGAGETGELFF.

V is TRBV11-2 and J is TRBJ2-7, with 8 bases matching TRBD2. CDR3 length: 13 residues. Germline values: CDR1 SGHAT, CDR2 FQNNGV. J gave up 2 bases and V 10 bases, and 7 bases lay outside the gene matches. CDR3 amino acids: CATGRGVAYEQYF. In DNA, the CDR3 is TGTGCCACGGGGCGGGGGGTCGCCTACGAGCAGTACTTC.

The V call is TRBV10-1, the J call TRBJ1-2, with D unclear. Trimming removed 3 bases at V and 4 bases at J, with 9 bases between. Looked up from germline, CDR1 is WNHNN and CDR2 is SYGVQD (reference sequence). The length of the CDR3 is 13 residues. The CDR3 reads CASSDHSLYGYTF. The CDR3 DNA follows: TGCGCCAGCAGTGATCACAGCCTCTATGGCTACACCTTC.

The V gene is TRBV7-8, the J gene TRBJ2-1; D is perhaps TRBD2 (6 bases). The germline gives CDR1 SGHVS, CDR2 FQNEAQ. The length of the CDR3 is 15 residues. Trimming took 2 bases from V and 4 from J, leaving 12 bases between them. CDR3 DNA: TGTGCCAGCAGCTTAAAAGACCGGGGGTACAATGAGCAGTTCTTC. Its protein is CASSLKDRGYNEQFF.